These T cell receptor beta chains were read from a single sample in a study of metastatic and nonmetastatic thyroid tumors. TCRdb reassembled clones from the PCR reads with MiXCR. The sample shows 50,000 or so clones, roughly a fifth of them seen only once. The sequencing input was blood. These receptors all come from a male donor with papillary thyroid cancer or a benign thyroid nodule (not recorded which). Some clones in this sample may be carry-over from other donors' samples. Both conserved end residues are part of each CDR3. A D gene is named only where the DNA matches it firmly. Rows give clone size only sometimes, using once, few, many, or a class for an expanded clone.

V gene: TRBV20-1; D gene: NA; CDR3 length: 15; clone size: few; J gene: TRBJ2-7; CDR3 DNA: TGCAGTGGTGCGGGTACGGGGGCCTTCGTGGGAGAGCAGTACTTC; CDR3 protein: CSGAGTGAFVGEQYF
V gene: TRBV2; D gene: NA; CDR3 length: 13; clone size: few; J gene: TRBJ2-2; CDR3 DNA: TGTGCCAGCAGCAACCAGGGGTCCGGGGAGCTGTTTTTT; CDR3 protein: CASSNQGSGELFF
V gene: TRBV29-1; D gene: NA; CDR3 length: 10; clone size: many; J gene: TRBJ2-1; CDR3 DNA: TGCAGCGCCTCCTACAATGAGCAGTTCTTC; CDR3 protein: CSASYNEQFF
V gene: TRBV28; D gene: NA; CDR3 length: 12; clone size: many; J gene: TRBJ1-1; CDR3 DNA: TGTGCCAGCAGACCTCAGGACACTGAAGCTTTCTTT; CDR3 protein: CASRPQDTEAFF
V gene: TRBV4-2; D gene: NA; CDR3 length: 15; clone size: NA; J gene: TRBJ2-7; CDR3 DNA: TGTGCCAGCAGCCAAGGGGGGGACGGGGGCTACGAGCAGTACTTC; CDR3 protein: CASSQGGDGGYEQYF
V gene: TRBV7-3; D gene: TRBD2; CDR3 length: 14; clone size: many; J gene: TRBJ2-1; CDR3 DNA: TGTGCCAGCAGCTTAGAGGGACTAGAAAATGAGCAGTTCTTC; CDR3 protein: CASSLEGLENEQFF
V gene: TRBV7-9; D gene: NA; CDR3 length: 13; clone size: many; J gene: TRBJ1-1; CDR3 DNA: TGTGCCAGCAGCTTATTAAAGGGCGCTGAAGCTTTCTTT; CDR3 protein: CASSLLKGAEAFF
V gene: TRBV20-1; D gene: TRBD2; CDR3 length: 16; clone size: few; J gene: TRBJ2-7; CDR3 DNA: TGCAGTGCTAGGGGTCTGTGGGGGAGGGAAGCCTACGAGCAGTACTTC; CDR3 protein: CSARGLWGREAYEQYF
V gene: TRBV28; D gene: TRBD2; CDR3 length: 18; clone size: many; J gene: TRBJ2-1; CDR3 DNA: TGTGCCAGCACCTCCGGGGGACTAGCGGGAGGAGGGGACAATGAGCAGTTCTTC; CDR3 protein: CASTSGGLAGGGDNEQFF
V gene: TRBV27; D gene: NA; CDR3 length: 17; clone size: many; J gene: TRBJ2-7; CDR3 DNA: TGTGCCAGCGGGGGGAAGGCTTTAACAGGGGAAGGAAACGAGCAGTACTTC; CDR3 protein: CASGGKALTGEGNEQYF
V gene: TRBV12-3/TRBV12-4; D gene: NA; CDR3 length: 14; clone size: NA; J gene: TRBJ2-7; CDR3 DNA: TGTTCCAGCAGTTTAGGTCTAGCGCCCTACGAGCAGTACTTC; CDR3 protein: CSSSLGLAPYEQYF
V gene: TRBV2; D gene: TRBD2; CDR3 length: 15; clone size: many; J gene: TRBJ2-1; CDR3 DNA: TGTGCCAGCAGTGATCGGGAGGCGGTTTTCGGTGAGCAGTTCTTC; CDR3 protein: CASSDREAVFGEQFF
V gene: TRBV30; D gene: NA; CDR3 length: 14; clone size: many; J gene: TRBJ1-6; CDR3 DNA: TGTGCCTGGAGTGTATTTACCCAGTATTCACCCCTCCACTTT; CDR3 protein: CAWSVFTQYSPLHF
V gene: TRBV11-2; D gene: TRBD2; CDR3 length: 16; clone size: NA; J gene: TRBJ2-7; CDR3 DNA: TGTGCCAGCAGCAAGCGGGGGGCCAGTAGTGGCTACGAGCAGTACTTC; CDR3 protein: CASSKRGASSGYEQYF
V gene: TRBV28; D gene: NA; CDR3 length: 14; clone size: many; J gene: TRBJ1-2; CDR3 DNA: TGTGCCAGCAGTTCCTACCCAGACACCTATGGCTACACCTTC; CDR3 protein: CASSSYPDTYGYTF
V gene: TRBV20-1; D gene: TRBD1; CDR3 length: 14; clone size: many; J gene: TRBJ2-7; CDR3 DNA: TGCAGTGCTTCCCGACAGGGAATATCCTACGAGCAGTACTTC; CDR3 protein: CSASRQGISYEQYF
V gene: TRBV27; D gene: TRBD1; CDR3 length: 17; clone size: many; J gene: TRBJ2-2; CDR3 DNA: TGTGCCAGCAGTTTATATTTGACAGGGGGGAACACCGGGGAGCTGTTTTTT; CDR3 protein: CASSLYLTGGNTGELFF
V gene: TRBV20-1; D gene: NA; CDR3 length: 17; clone size: many; J gene: TRBJ2-3; CDR3 DNA: TGCAGTGCCCAGAACCCTACACGGGGGGCGAGCACAGATACGCAGTATTTT; CDR3 protein: CSAQNPTRGASTDTQYF
V gene: TRBV11-1; D gene: TRBD1; CDR3 length: 12; clone size: NA; J gene: TRBJ1-1; CDR3 DNA: TGTGCCAGCAGCACCGACAGGGTTGAAGCTTTCTTT; CDR3 protein: CASSTDRVEAFF
V gene: TRBV3-1; D gene: TRBD2; CDR3 length: 16; clone size: NA; J gene: TRBJ2-1; CDR3 DNA: TGTGCCAGCAGCCAAGGATTAGCGGGCATCTACAATGAGCAGTTCTTC; CDR3 protein: CASSQGLAGIYNEQFF
V gene: TRBV25-1; D gene: TRBD2; CDR3 length: 15; clone size: few; J gene: TRBJ2-2; CDR3 DNA: TGTGCCAGCAGGGAAGCGGGAGGCAACACCGGGGAGCTGTTTTTT; CDR3 protein: CASREAGGNTGELFF
V gene: TRBV2; D gene: NA; CDR3 length: 13; clone size: NA; J gene: TRBJ2-2; CDR3 DNA: TGTGCCAGCACCGGGGGAACGGGCGGGGAGCTGTTTTTT; CDR3 protein: CASTGGTGGELFF
V gene: TRBV30; D gene: TRBD2; CDR3 length: 14; clone size: many; J gene: TRBJ2-5; CDR3 DNA: TGTGCCTGGAGTGTTGAGAGCGGGGGCGAGACCCAGTACTTC; CDR3 protein: CAWSVESGGETQYF
V gene: TRBV5-1; D gene: NA; CDR3 length: 15; clone size: many; J gene: TRBJ2-7; CDR3 DNA: TGCGCCAGCAGAATGTATTTGGGGGGCAAGTATGAGCAGTACTTC; CDR3 protein: CASRMYLGGKYEQYF
V gene: TRBV28; D gene: TRBD1; CDR3 length: 15; clone size: many; J gene: TRBJ1-4; CDR3 DNA: TGTGCCAGCAGTTTGGGACAGGGGGCTAATGAAAAACTGTTTTTT; CDR3 protein: CASSLGQGANEKLFF
V gene: TRBV3-1; D gene: TRBD1; CDR3 length: 16; clone size: many; J gene: TRBJ1-6; CDR3 DNA: TGTGCCAGCAGCCCCGGCCGGGACAGGGGTAATTCACCCCTCCACTTT; CDR3 protein: CASSPGRDRGNSPLHF
V gene: TRBV15; D gene: NA; CDR3 length: 13; clone size: many; J gene: TRBJ1-1; CDR3 DNA: TGTGCCACCAGCCGCATTAGGTACACTGAAGCTTTCTTT; CDR3 protein: CATSRIRYTEAFF
V gene: TRBV15; D gene: TRBD2; CDR3 length: 15; clone size: many; J gene: TRBJ2-3; CDR3 DNA: TGTGCCACCAGCAGACAACTAGCGAGCACAGATACGCAGTATTTT; CDR3 protein: CATSRQLASTDTQYF
V gene: TRBV6-5; D gene: NA; CDR3 length: 14; clone size: many; J gene: TRBJ2-7; CDR3 DNA: TGTGCCAGCAGTTACCAAATAGGGGGCTACGAGCAGTACTTC; CDR3 protein: CASSYQIGGYEQYF
V gene: TRBV9; D gene: TRBD1; CDR3 length: 14; clone size: many; J gene: TRBJ1-2; CDR3 DNA: TGTGCCAGCAGCGATCGACAGGGACCCTATGGCTACACCTTC; CDR3 protein: CASSDRQGPYGYTF